This T cell receptor (beta chain) was retrieved from a study of blood T cell repertoires in COVID-19. This table comes from immunoSEQ multiplex PCR, and its TCRdb copy is limited to in-frame clones, with some not included. The sample lists around 200,000 clones; around nine tenths were seen once. The CDR3 has 15 residues. V lost 4 bases and J lost 2; bases outside the gene matches: 4. Germline V gene lookup returns CDR1 SGHAT and CDR2 FQNNGV. This clonotype was obtained from a man between 60 and 75 years old who had recovered from COVID-19. Sequenced sample: peripheral blood. The J gene is TRBJ2-5, the V gene TRBV11-2; 10 bases match TRBD2. CDR3 amino acids: CASSSGTSVQETQYF. The CDR3 DNA follows: TGTGCCAGCAGCTCCGGGACTAGCGTACAAGAGACCCAGTACTTC.